Each of the 15 T cell receptor beta chains below was sequenced from the same sample in a study of shared clonotypes between healthy human individuals. The repertoire was sequenced with immunoSEQ multiplex PCR; TCRdb's copy has only in-frame clones and lacks some. The table shows some 2.4 million clones, with 93% occurring only once. The sequenced material came from naive CD4+ T cells from PBMCs. Subset noted: CD45RA+ positively selected. The receptors were gathered from a man aged 18 to 30 in good health. Some clones in this sample may be carry-over from other donors' samples.

About this clone: The junction shows a germline mismatch at one end, possibly a read error. The chain employs TRBV25-1 and TRBJ1-2; possible D gene TRBD1, 6 bases. CDR1 and CDR2 from the germline V gene are MGHDK and SYGVNS. CDR3 length: 11 residues. The CDR3 DNA reads as TGTGCCAGCAGCCAGAGGGGGAGGGATTTCTTC. Translation gives CASSQRGRDFF.

A remark on this clone: The sample carries other DNA sequences with the same CDR3. The chain combines TRBV2 with TRBJ2-7; the D gene is possibly TRBD1 (7 bases). V was cut by 4 bases and J by 4 bases, with 14 bases left in between. This CDR3 has 14 residues. Germline CDR1 and CDR2: SNHLY and FYNNEI. CDR3 sequence (DNA): TGTGCCAGCAGTGGTCAGGGGGGACCTTACGAGCAGTACTTC. Its translation is CASSGQGGPYEQYF.

The CDR3 here is CASSSTRIGRIYEQYF. DNA of the CDR3: TGTGCCAGCAGCTCGACACGGATCGGACGGATCTACGAGCAGTACTTC. V usage is TRBV9 and J usage is TRBJ2-7; D uncertain. Germline loops: CDR1 SGDLS, CDR2 YYNGEE. The V end lost 4 bases, the J end lost 3 bases, and 20 bases lay between the germline ends. CDR3 length equals 16 residues.

This clone came up once. The chain carries TRBV7-2 and TRBJ1-2, with D tentatively TRBD1 (5 bases). Germline CDR1 reads SGHTA; CDR2 reads FQGNSA. The CDR3 runs to 18 residues. Trimming left V 6 bases short and J 2 bases short, with 25 bases between. The DNA for the CDR3 is TGTGCCAGCAGTTACATCCCCCGTAGTTTGACAGCGAACTATGGCTACACCTTC. Its protein product is CASSYIPRSLTANYGYTF. Full variable domain (remainder filled in from reference TRBV7-2 and TRBJ1-2): GAGVSQSPSNKVTEKGKDVELRCDPISGHTALYWYRQSLGQGLEFLIYFQGNSAPDKSGLPSDRFSAERTGGSVSTLTIQRTQQEDSAVYLCASSYIPRSLTANYGYTFGSGTRLTVV.

The V call is TRBV9, the J call TRBJ2-7; TRBD2 aligns across 13 bases. The CDR3 runs to 18 residues. Germline V gene lookup returns CDR1 SGDLS and CDR2 YYNGEE. The ends lost 4 bases at V and 5 bases at J; junction bases unmatched: 15. CDR3 coding DNA: TGTGCCAGCAGCAACCGGACTAGCGGGAGCCCCAGGGTCCACGAGCAGTACTTC. Protein: CASSNRTSGSPRVHEQYF.

The CDR3 spells CASSLALGGGSEQYF. The CDR3, as DNA: TGCGCCAGCAGCTTGGCCTTAGGGGGCGGGTCCGAGCAGTACTTC. This chain links TRBV5-1 with TRBJ2-7, with 7 bases aligning to TRBD1. The junction had 9 bases not matched to a gene; V was cut back by 0 bases and J by 6 bases. CDR1 is SGHRS and CDR2 is YFSETQ in the germline V gene. This CDR3 contains 15 residues.

This sequence joins TRBV7-2 and TRBJ2-1; 9 nucleotides align to TRBD2. Trimming removed 3 bases from V and 8 bases from J; junction bases left unmatched: 14. There are 17 residues in the CDR3. Germline values: CDR1 SGHTA, CDR2 FQGNSA. In DNA form, the CDR3 reads TGTGCCAGCAGCTTTGGGGCGGGTAGCGGGAGAATGGATGAGCAGTTCTTC. Amino acids: CASSFGAGSGRMDEQFF.

The chain employs TRBV11-2 and TRBJ2-1, with 11 bases matching TRBD1. This CDR3 region has 15 residues. CDR1 and CDR2 from the germline V gene are SGHAT and FQNNGV. V shed 8 bases, J shed 3 bases, and the junction held 6 bases outside the gene matches. CDR3 loop: CASGVGQGVYNEQFF. The CDR3 DNA is TGTGCCAGCGGGGTGGGACAGGGGGTCTACAATGAGCAGTTCTTC.

The chain has TRBV5-4 and TRBJ2-7, with D possibly TRBD1 on 6 matching bases. The CDR3 runs 12 residues. V lost 6 bases and J 6 bases, leaving 13 bases between the germline ends. Germline V gene lookup returns CDR1 SGHNT and CDR2 YYREEE (reference sequence). CDR3 sequence (DNA): TGTGCCAGCAAATCTACAGGGTCCGAGCAGTACTTC. Translated, it gives CASKSTGSEQYF.

The rearrangement uses TRBV7-9 and TRBJ1-2, with D possibly matching TRBD1 (6 bases). The CDR3 extends over 14 amino acids. Trimming cost V 8 bases and J 5 bases, with 18 bases left between them. The germline V gene encodes CDR1 SEHNR and CDR2 FQNEAQ (reference sequence). The chain's CDR3 is CASGGQGKGYGYTF. The CDR3 DNA reads TGTGCCAGCGGGGGGCAGGGAAAGGGATATGGCTACACCTTC.

The chain couples TRBV7-9 to TRBJ1-5; 7 bases map to TRBD1. The V gene end was trimmed by 4 bases and the J gene end by 6 bases; junction bases not matched to a gene: 6. The germline V gene encodes CDR1 SEHNR and CDR2 FQNEAQ (reference sequence). This CDR3 has 14 amino acids. The CDR3 bases are TGTGCCAGCAGCTCCGGGGGGGACAGTCAGCCCCAGCATTTT. Its protein product is CASSSGGDSQPQHF.

The CDR3 nucleotides read TGCGCCAGCAGCCAAGATCTTGCCACAGATACGCAGTATTTT. It specifies CASSQDLATDTQYF. The V and J genes are TRBV4-1 and TRBJ2-3, with D unresolved. Per germline, CDR1 MGHRA and CDR2 YSYEKL. The CDR3 has 14 amino acids. With 0 bases removed from V and 2 bases from J, the gap between germline ends came to 6 bases.

The chain combines TRBV7-8 with TRBJ2-2; D is ambiguous. Trimming removed 2 bases at V and 3 bases at J, with 13 bases between. CDR1 and CDR2 (germline): SGHVS, FQNEAQ. The CDR3 runs 16 residues. Written as DNA, the CDR3 is TGTGCCAGCAGCTTACGGTCCATCATTTACACCGGGGAGCTGTTTTTT. Residues: CASSLRSIIYTGELFF. Combining the CDR3 with reference TRBV7-8 and TRBJ2-2 gives the whole variable domain GAGVSQSPRYKVAKRGQDVALRCDPISGHVSLFWYQQALGQGPEFLTYFQNEAQLDKSGLPSDRFFAERPEGSVSTLKIQRTQQEDSAVYLCASSLRSIIYTGELFFGEGSRLTVL.

The V and J genes are TRBV29-1 and TRBJ2-5, with 7 positions matching TRBD1. The DNA end lines up better with TRBJ2-7; the J call may be wrong. This CDR3 comprises 13 residues. Germline CDR1 reads SQVTM; CDR2 reads ANQGSEA. The CDR3 coding sequence is TGCAGCGCACGACAGGGATGGACCTACGAGCAGTACTTC. Protein: CSARQGWTYEQYF.

As for this clone: The same CDR3 is also encoded by other DNA sequences in this sample. V usage is TRBV2 and J usage is TRBJ1-1; TRBD1 might be the D (5 bases). The germline CDR1 and CDR2 sequences are SNHLY and FYNNEI. Trimming pared 6 bases from V and 1 base from J, leaving 9 bases between. The CDR3 length is 13 residues. CDR3 nucleotides: TGTGCCAGCAGCCCGGGGGGGAACACTGAAGCTTTCTTT. It encodes CASSPGGNTEAFF.